This T cell receptor (beta chain) was recorded in a study of blood T cell repertoires in COVID-19. Study at large: The origin of the acute and convalescent COVID-19 samples was the United States, Italy and Spain. PBMCs, B-cell-depleted T cells, or T cells were the source of the cDNA or gDNA that made up the material.

This clone was observed a handful of times. This CDR3 contains 15 residues. Germline V gene data show CDR1 as SGDLS and CDR2 as YYNGEE. The V gene lost 5 bases and the J gene lost 4 bases, with 19 bases spanning the gap. Authors' data handling: Amplification of reference gene primers provided the estimated nucleated cell counts. Clones were sequenced by immunoSEQ multiplex PCR, and TCRdb holds only the in-frame ones, with some missing. V, J and clone size were drawn from that table, and D and trimming were deduced from the DNA. This table holds hundreds of thousands of clones, approximately 90% found once. Participants were aged roughly 18 to 100 years from 20 to 30 US areas.

This rearrangement joins TRBV9 to TRBJ2-7; tentatively, D is TRBD1 (6 bases). Sequencing was carried out using PBMCs or T cells enriched from blood (not recorded which). The source is a young woman with acute COVID-19. CDR3 sequence: CASSQTGRGDYEQYF. The CDR3 region has the DNA TGTGCCAGCAGTCAAACAGGGAGAGGAGATTACGAGCAGTACTTC.